This T cell receptor beta chain was retrieved from a study of response to subunit inactivated influenza vaccine. This CDR3 contains 14 residues. Germline loops: CDR1 LGHDT, CDR2 YNNKEL (reference sequence). V shed 4 bases and J shed 4 bases, with 10 bases lying between them. Via MiXCR, TCRdb re-called the RT-PCR reads, giving one row per CDR3 protein. The sample holds roughly 620,000 distinct CDR3 sequences, 10% to 12% seen once. The sample was also reused in another study, on T cells expressing NK-cell markers. Turning to that study: Making the TCR beta cDNA relied on 5'RACE template switching with UMIs. Researchers got TCR beta repertoires out of sorted CD3+CD56+NKG2C+, CD3+CD56+NKG2C- and CD3+CD56-NKG2C+ T cells. Among the eight sequenced donors, seven tested HCMV-seropositive and one tested seronegative. An anti-gamma-delta TCR antibody confined sorting to alpha-beta TCR T cells across several of the experiments. Expanded NKG2C+ T cell clones were not confirmed as HCMV-specific.

The receptor comes from a man aged 45 to 65 who received an inactivated influenza vaccine. Specimen: PBMCs from blood, collected on the day of vaccination. The chain is built from TRBV3-1 and TRBJ2-2, with a possible D match to TRBD2 (6 bases). Here the CDR3 DNA reads TGTGCCAGCAGCCCCCGGGACTTCACCGGGGAGCTGTTTTTT. It specifies CASSPRDFTGELFF.